These T cell receptor beta chains were read from a single sample in a study of CD4 T cells in relation to SARS-CoV-2 and coronaviruses. These receptors lack a known antigen. TCRdb's copy holds only in-frame clones and misses some; the assay was immunoSEQ multiplex PCR. The sample contains tens of thousands of clones, 77% of which appear only once. Sequencing used memory CD4+ T cells from PBMCs, cultured in vitro. Receptors were obtained from an adult with COVID-19. CDR3s include the opening cysteine and the closing phenylalanine or tryptophan. The order of the fields is V gene, J gene, clone size, CDR3 protein. For some rows the clone size is stated as once, few or many, or as a class when expanded; others skip it.

V: TRBV5-4; J: TRBJ2-4; size: .; CDR3: CASSLGQGAKNIQYF
V: TRBV3-1/TRBV3-2; J: TRBJ2-3; size: .; CDR3: CASSSSSGVEYF
V: TRBV19; J: TRBJ2-7; size: .; CDR3: CASSPGRFEQYF
V: TRBV3-1/TRBV3-2; J: TRBJ1-4; size: .; CDR3: CASSQVWAATNEKLFF
V: TRBV4-1; J: TRBJ2-2; size: .; CDR3: CASSQGPVWERGRTGELFF
V: TRBV28; J: TRBJ2-4; size: .; CDR3: CASSLGAKNIQYF
V: TRBV9; J: TRBJ2-1; size: .; CDR3: CASSVAGGYNNEQFF
V: TRBV28; J: TRBJ2-7; size: few; CDR3: CASSLSWSGSGYEQYF
V: TRBV5-1; J: TRBJ2-3; size: .; CDR3: CASSFSDSTDTQYF
V: TRBV15; J: TRBJ2-3; size: .; CDR3: CATSTRAGPADTQYF
V: TRBV5-1; J: TRBJ1-3; size: .; CDR3: CASSLEQLKSGNTIYF
V: TRBV11-1; J: TRBJ2-7; size: .; CDR3: CASSLAGAEQYF
V: TRBV15; J: TRBJ1-1; size: .; CDR3: CATSRALGENTEAFF
V: TRBV5-1; J: TRBJ2-5; size: .; CDR3: CASSLGLAGGETQYF
V: TRBV10-3; J: TRBJ1-1; size: .; CDR3: CAISVTRGTAINTEAFF
V: TRBV7-2; J: TRBJ2-1; size: .; CDR3: CASRGQRSSYNEQFF
V: TRBV5-6; J: TRBJ2-3; size: .; CDR3: CASSLPGQGPTDTQYF
V: TRBV11-2; J: TRBJ2-7; size: .; CDR3: CASSARIDSYEQYF
V: TRBV30; J: TRBJ1-3; size: .; CDR3: CAWSVGPGIGNTIYF
V: TRBV15; J: TRBJ1-2; size: .; CDR3: CATSREKGAGYGYTF
V: TRBV19; J: TRBJ1-1; size: .; CDR3: CASSWDRVVNTEAFF
V: TRBV9; J: TRBJ2-3; size: .; CDR3: CASSVGGRRHTDTQYF
V: TRBV5-1; J: TRBJ2-7; size: .; CDR3: CASSLGGISYEQYF
V: TRBV5-8; J: TRBJ2-1; size: few; CDR3: CASPTAWGLAGDNEQFF
V: TRBV5-1; J: TRBJ1-2; size: once; CDR3: CASSLVAGLNYGYTF
V: TRBV7-9; J: TRBJ2-2; size: .; CDR3: CASSLTVSTGELFF
V: TRBV7-3; J: TRBJ2-1; size: .; CDR3: CASSYQPSGSSYNEQFF
V: TRBV27; J: TRBJ2-7; size: .; CDR3: CASSSQDRGTYEQYF
V: TRBV6-1; J: TRBJ2-7; size: .; CDR3: CASSELAGGSYEQYF
V: TRBV11-2; J: TRBJ2-1; size: .; CDR3: CASSLGGSGVAPGEQFF
V: TRBV7-7; J: TRBJ2-2; size: .; CDR3: CASSFGGSTGELFF
V: TRBV5-8; J: TRBJ2-1; size: few; CDR3: CASMGTGVYNEQFF
V: TRBV15; J: TRBJ2-1; size: once; CDR3: CATSRDRENEQFF
V: TRBV30; J: TRBJ1-6; size: .; CDR3: CAWSVGGYNSPLHF
V: TRBV19; J: TRBJ2-5; size: once; CDR3: CASSRTSGIQETQYF
V: TRBV6-5; J: TRBJ2-1; size: .; CDR3: CASSAHDDNEQFF
V: TRBV25-1; J: TRBJ1-1; size: .; CDR3: CASSESGRAFYTEAFF
V: TRBV30; J: TRBJ2-1; size: .; CDR3: CAWRFGLGEQFF
V: TRBV13; J: TRBJ1-1; size: .; CDR3: CASSKRTAMNTEAFF
V: TRBV6-5; J: TRBJ1-1; size: .; CDR3: CASSPRTGGTEAFF
V: TRBV7-9; J: TRBJ1-6; size: .; CDR3: CASSLEGVGNSPLHF
V: TRBV19; J: TRBJ1-3; size: .; CDR3: CASSGARGRTGNTIYF
V: TRBV9; J: TRBJ1-1; size: once; CDR3: CASSVAGARNTEAFF
V: TRBV19; J: TRBJ1-2; size: few; CDR3: CASSLGSVSGYTF
V: TRBV5-1; J: TRBJ1-1; size: .; CDR3: CASGLRDGAPNTEAFF
V: TRBV3-1/TRBV3-2; J: TRBJ2-5; size: .; CDR3: CASSQHGNLQETQYF
V: TRBV11-1; J: TRBJ2-5; size: once; CDR3: CASSLGSGLRETQYF
V: TRBV10-3; J: TRBJ2-3; size: .; CDR3: CAISLGQGTDTQYF
V: TRBV7-9; J: TRBJ2-5; size: .; CDR3: CASSLGSKTQYF